The source of this T cell receptor (beta chain) is a study of immune heterogeneity within non-small cell lung tumors. The starting template was genomic DNA from bulk tumor, approximately 600 ng per sample. Several biopsies per primary tumor, spaced far apart, were taken during surgery. Patients with untreated, newly diagnosed non-small cell lung cancer underwent curative surgery. TCR beta CDR3 was amplified by multiplex PCR, first round nine to eleven cycles, 32 V and 13 J primers. TCRdb reanalysed the multiplex PCR reads using MiXCR and keeps one entry per CDR3 protein. Seen here are fewer than 15,000 distinct CDR3 sequences, over 25% observed once, and the top ten hold roughly 5.4%. In its sample, this clonotype ranks as medium-sized. As yet, its antigen is unknown. Study results and limitations: Tumor sites in a patient shared identical dominant CDR3 beta clonotypes and also carried site-unique high-frequency clones.

This CDR3 has 15 amino acids. The ends lost 7 bases at V and 5 bases at J; junction bases unmatched: 14. Sequenced sample: lung tumor tissue. The chain is built from TRBV12-3 or TRBV12-4 and TRBJ2-7; TRBD1 matches at 7 bases. This clonotype originated in a middle-aged man with non-small cell lung cancer. The CDR3 nucleotides are TGTGCCAGCAACGCAGCCGACAGGGTGGGACACGAGCAGTACTTC. Translating gives CASNAADRVGHEQYF.